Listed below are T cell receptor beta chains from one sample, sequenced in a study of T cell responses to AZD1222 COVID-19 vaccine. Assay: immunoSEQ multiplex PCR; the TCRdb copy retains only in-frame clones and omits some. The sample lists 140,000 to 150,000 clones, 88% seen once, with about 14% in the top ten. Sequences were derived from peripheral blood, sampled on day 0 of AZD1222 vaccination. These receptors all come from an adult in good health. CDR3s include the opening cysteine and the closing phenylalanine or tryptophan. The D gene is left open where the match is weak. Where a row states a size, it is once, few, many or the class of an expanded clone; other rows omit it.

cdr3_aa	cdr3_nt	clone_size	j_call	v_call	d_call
CASSEGGRPQHF	TGTGCCAGCAGTGAAGGAGGGAGGCCCCAGCATTTT	-	TRBJ1-5	TRBV6-1	-
CASSIGAANSPLHF	TGTGCCAGCAGCATAGGGGCAGCTAATTCACCCCTCCACTTT	-	TRBJ1-6	TRBV7-8	-
CASSSWLAGELFF	TGTGCCAGCAGCTCGTGGCTAGCCGGGGAGCTGTTTTTT	-	TRBJ2-2	TRBV7-9	-
CASSYPSEQYF	TGTGCCAGCAGTTACCCGAGCGAGCAGTACTTC	few	TRBJ2-7	TRBV28	-
CASGLEGLAGGNEQFF	TGTGCTAGTGGCCTGGAAGGACTAGCGGGGGGAAATGAGCAGTTCTTC	-	TRBJ2-1	TRBV12-5	TRBD2
CASSFYTGTYEQYF	TGTGCCAGCAGTTTTTACACAGGGACCTACGAGCAGTACTTC	-	TRBJ2-7	TRBV28	-
CAISVEDSNSPLHF	TGTGCCATCAGTGTAGAGGATTCTAATTCACCCCTCCACTTT	-	TRBJ1-6	TRBV10-3	-
CASSLGTSGGIGELFF	TGCGCCAGCAGCTTGGGGACTAGCGGGGGTATCGGGGAGCTGTTTTTT	-	TRBJ2-2	TRBV5-1	TRBD2
CASSLDFERDEQYF	TGTGCCAGCAGCTTAGACTTTGAAAGGGACGAGCAGTACTTC	once	TRBJ2-7	TRBV7-9	-
CASSPTGTGTYGYTF	TGTGCCAGCAGCCCCACCGGGACAGGGACCTATGGCTACACCTTC	-	TRBJ1-2	TRBV6-4	TRBD1
CASSLDGGTGGNQPQHF	TGCGCCAGCAGCTTGGACGGAGGGACAGGGGGCAACCAGCCCCAGCATTTT	-	TRBJ1-5	TRBV5-1	TRBD1